The next 23 T cell receptor beta chains were all read from a single sample in a study of OX40 agonist ivuxolimab in advanced cancers. TCRdb's copy holds only in-frame clones and misses some; the assay was immunoSEQ multiplex PCR. The sample consists of tens of thousands of clones, approximately 86% of them appearing once. Sample: CD4+ or CD8+ T cells sorted from blood, taken in a trial of the OX40 agonist ivuxolimab. These receptors were taken from an adult with an advanced solid tumor such as melanoma, head and neck, liver or kidney cancer.

This chain connects TRBV5-1 to TRBJ2-7; 8 nucleotides align to TRBD1. Germline V gene lookup returns CDR1 SGHRS and CDR2 YFSETQ. Unmatched junction bases numbered 1, after V lost 2 bases and J lost 6 bases. CDR3 length: 12 amino acids. The CDR3 region is CASSFTGGEQYF. CDR3 DNA: TGCGCCAGCAGCTTTACAGGGGGCGAGCAGTACTTC.

V is TRBV7-6 and J is TRBJ2-5; 8 nucleotides line up with TRBD1. V gave up 5 bases and J gave up 4 bases; unmatched junction bases: 3. There are 13 residues in the CDR3. Looked up from germline, CDR1 is SGHVS and CDR2 is FNYEAQ. The CDR3 loop is CASSQGQVETQYF. CDR3 coding DNA: TGTGCCAGCAGCCAGGGACAGGTAGAGACCCAGTACTTC.

The V call is TRBV7-1, the J call TRBJ1-2; D not certain. TRBV7-1 is an ORF, and what it does is uncertain. The CDR3 runs 13 residues. Trimming stripped 5 bases from V and 8 bases from J, with 15 bases between. This chain's CDR3 is CASSVTPRGGYTF. In DNA, the CDR3 is TGTGCCAGCAGCGTCACACCCCGCGGGGGCTACACCTTC.

The chain employs TRBV29-1 and TRBJ2-7, with D unresolved. CDR1 is SQVTM, CDR2 ANQGSEA, per germline. Trimming pared 1 base from V and 3 bases from J, leaving 4 bases between. The CDR3 has 11 residues. This CDR3 is CSVEVFYEQYF. CDR3 DNA sequence: TGCAGCGTTGAAGTCTTCTACGAGCAGTACTTC.

The rearrangement links TRBV9 to TRBJ2-3; no definite D call. CDR1 SGDLS and CDR2 YYNGEE come from the germline V gene. This CDR3 is 13 amino acids long. V was cut by 1 base and J by 4 bases, with 7 bases left in between. This CDR3 reads CASSVWVSDTQYF. Written as DNA, the CDR3 is TGTGCCAGCAGCGTATGGGTTTCAGATACGCAGTATTTT.

The V gene is TRBV28, the J gene TRBJ1-1; no definite D call. Deletions cut 5 bases from V and 0 bases from J, with 10 bases between. Germline CDR1 and CDR2: MDHEN and SYDVKM. The length of the CDR3 is 14 residues. In nucleotides, the CDR3 is TGTGCCAGCAGTCTACGCATGGTGAACACTGAAGCTTTCTTT. Encoded protein: CASSLRMVNTEAFF. The entire variable domain, with the rest obtained from reference TRBV28 and TRBJ1-1, is as follows: DVKVTQSSRYLVKRTGEKVFLECVQDMDHENMFWYRQDPGLGLRLIYFSYDVKMKEKGDIPEGYSVSREKKERFSLILESASTNQTSMYLCASSLRMVNTEAFFGQGTRLTVV.

V usage is TRBV5-5 and J usage is TRBJ2-2; 7 nucleotides agree with TRBD1. This CDR3 region has 14 residues. Unmatched junction bases numbered 6, after V lost 5 bases and J lost 5 bases. Germline CDR1 and CDR2: SGHKS and YYEKEE (reference sequence). The CDR3 protein is CASRVQGWTGELFF. DNA for the CDR3: TGTGCCAGCAGAGTACAGGGGTGGACCGGGGAGCTGTTTTTT. Supplemented by reference TRBV5-5 and TRBJ2-2, the full variable domain reads DAGVTQSPTHLIKTRGQQVTLRCSPISGHKSVSWYQQVLGQGPQFIFQYYEKEERGRGNFPDRFSARQFPNYSSELNVNALLLGDSALYLCASRVQGWTGELFFGEGSRLTVL.

This clone is medium-sized in the sample. This chain links TRBV5-4 with TRBJ2-1; D gene uncertain. This CDR3 has 13 residues. V lost 1 base, J lost 4 bases, and 6 bases lay in between. The germline V gene has CDR1 SGHNT and CDR2 YYREEE (reference sequence). The CDR3 nucleotides read TGTGCCAGCAGCTTGTCGGTTTACAATGAGCAGTTCTTC. It encodes CASSLSVYNEQFF.

The rearrangement links TRBV5-4 to TRBJ1-5, with D unclear. The V and J ends lost 0 bases and 7 bases respectively, with 5 bases between them. Per germline, CDR1 SGHNT and CDR2 YYREEE (reference sequence). This CDR3 is 12 amino acids long. The CDR3 bases are TGTGCCAGCAGCTTGGATGGCCAGCCCCAGCATTTT. This gives the protein CASSLDGQPQHF.

The chain combines TRBV6-5 with TRBJ2-1; TRBD2 might be the D (5 bases). Trimming removed 2 bases at V and 6 bases at J, with 11 bases between. Germline V gene lookup returns CDR1 MNHEY and CDR2 SVGAGI. This CDR3 region has 14 residues. CDR3 sequence: CASSYLRGLNEQFF. CDR3 DNA sequence: TGTGCCAGCAGTTACCTCCGGGGTCTCAATGAGCAGTTCTTC.

This clone counts as medium-sized. V gene TRBV19 combines with J gene TRBJ2-1, with 8 bases identical to TRBD1. The length of the CDR3 is 15 residues. Germline V gene data show CDR1 as LNHDA and CDR2 as SQIVND (reference sequence). With V trimmed by 6 bases and J by 8 bases, 12 bases remained unmatched. Written as DNA, the CDR3 is TGTGCCAGTAGGTACGGACAGGGCTCGTGGGATGAGCAGTTCTTC. Its translation is CASRYGQGSWDEQFF.

This clone was seen just once. The chain joins TRBV2 to TRBJ2-5; D might be TRBD1 (6 bases). The CDR3 sequence is 22 residues long. The germline gives CDR1 SNHLY, CDR2 FYNNEI. Deletions cut 3 bases from V and 5 bases from J, with 37 bases between. The CDR3 reads CASSDPMDPEDSLVYVRETQYF. DNA for the CDR3: TGTGCCAGCAGTGACCCCATGGATCCGGAGGACAGTCTTGTTTATGTTCGGGAGACCCAGTACTTC. The entire variable domain, with the rest obtained from reference TRBV2 and TRBJ2-5, is as follows: EPEVTQTPSHQVTQMGQEVILRCVPISNHLYFYWYRQILGQKVEFLVSFYNNEISEKSEIFDDQFSVERPDGSNFTLKIRSTKLEDSAMYFCASSDPMDPEDSLVYVRETQYFGPGTRLLVL.

The chain couples TRBV5-4 to TRBJ1-1, with a tentative D call TRBD1 (5 bases). Trimming took 2 bases from V and 3 from J, leaving 8 bases between them. Per the germline V gene, CDR1 is SGHNT and CDR2 is YYREEE (reference sequence). CDR3 size: 13 residues. The CDR3: CASSFWGDTEAFF. The DNA of the CDR3 is TGTGCCAGCAGCTTTTGGGGGGACACTGAAGCTTTCTTT.

The gene calls are TRBV4-2 and TRBJ2-2; the match to TRBD1 covers 7 bases. J was trimmed by 4 bases and V by 3 bases; bases with no gene match: 5. In germline, CDR1 is LGHNA, CDR2 YNFKEQ. The CDR3 is 15 residues long. CDR3 DNA: TGTGCCAGCAGCCAGAGACAGGGCGGCACCGGGGAGCTGTTTTTT. Protein: CASSQRQGGTGELFF.

V is TRBV7-9 and J is TRBJ1-2, with D perhaps matching TRBD1 (6 bases). Trimming stripped 4 bases from V and 4 bases from J, with 13 bases between. Germline V gene sequence: CDR1 SEHNR, CDR2 FQNEAQ (reference sequence). The CDR3 consists of 14 residues. The CDR3 sequence is CASSYPRTVYGYTF. The CDR3 DNA is TGTGCCAGCAGCTACCCCAGGACAGTCTATGGCTACACCTTC.

The V and J genes are TRBV19 and TRBJ2-1; no definite D call. From germline, CDR1 is LNHDA and CDR2 SQIVND (reference sequence). This CDR3 contains 13 residues. Trimming pared 7 bases from V and 6 bases from J, leaving 13 bases between. Written as DNA, the CDR3 is TGTGCCAGTACTGTTGCCTCGGCCAATGAGCAGTTCTTC. It is translated as CASTVASANEQFF.

This rearrangement joins TRBV19 to TRBJ1-2; D unclear. Germline loops: CDR1 LNHDA, CDR2 SQIVND (reference sequence). With 5 bases removed from V and 6 bases from J, the gap between germline ends came to 13 bases. This CDR3 region has 13 residues. CDR3 residues: CASSPGPGDGYTF. The DNA of the CDR3 is TGTGCCAGTAGTCCCGGACCGGGCGATGGCTACACCTTC.

As regards this clone: A much larger clone is a single base away; this may be a read error. The rearrangement links TRBV5-1 to TRBJ1-5, with D possibly matching TRBD1 (6 bases). Germline V gene data show CDR1 as SGHRS and CDR2 as YFSETQ. V was trimmed by 4 bases and J by 5 bases, leaving 10 bases between them. CDR3 length: 13 amino acids. The chain's CDR3 is CASSPEGDQPQHF. The DNA for the CDR3 is TGCGCCAGCAGCCCGGAGGGGGATCAGCCCCAGCATTTT. The full variable domain, rest sourced from reference TRBV5-1 and TRBJ1-5, is KAGVTQTPRYLIKTRGQQVTLSCSPISGHRSVSWYQQTPGQGLQFLFEYFSETQRNKGNFPGRFSGRQFSNSRSEMNVSTLELGDSALYLCASSPEGDQPQHFGDGTRLSIL.

The J gene is TRBJ1-3, the V gene TRBV15, with TRBD1 as a possible D gene (5 bases). V lost 7 bases to trimming and J lost 0 bases, with 13 bases between them. The CDR3 loop spans 15 amino acids. Per germline, CDR1 LNHNV and CDR2 YYDKDF (reference sequence). CDR3 nucleotides: TGTGCCACCACCTTGACAGCTTCCTCTGGAAACACCATATATTTT. This sequence encodes CATTLTASSGNTIYF.

V gene TRBV30 combines with J gene TRBJ2-2; 8 nucleotides align to TRBD1. Germline CDR1 reads GTSNPN; CDR2 reads SVGIG (reference sequence). V trimming: 7 bases; J trimming: 4 bases; junction bases outside the gene matches: 5. The CDR3 spans 13 residues. CDR3 region: CAFDRGGTGELFF. The CDR3, as DNA: TGTGCCTTCGACAGGGGTGGCACCGGGGAGCTGTTTTTT.

The CDR3 sequence is CSVPTPRKDLSSDTEAFF. CDR3 DNA: TGCAGCGTTCCCACTCCCCGGAAGGACCTATCGTCTGACACTGAAGCTTTCTTT. V gene TRBV29-1 combines with J gene TRBJ1-1; no reliable D call. V was pared by 5 bases and J by 3 bases, with 28 bases between. Per the germline V gene, CDR1 is SQVTM and CDR2 is ANQGSEA. The length of the CDR3 is 18 residues.

This clone is a singleton in its sample. The chain uses TRBV4-1 and TRBJ1-3, with 9 bases that match TRBD1. After removal of 4 bases from V and 2 bases from J, the junction contained 6 bases not matched to a gene. Germline CDR1 is MGHRA and CDR2 is YSYEKL. This CDR3 is 16 amino acids long. CDR3 loop: CASSPNTGGTGNTIYF. DNA of the CDR3: TGCGCCAGCAGCCCAAACACAGGGGGCACTGGAAACACCATATATTTT.

This clone occurred once. This chain uses TRBV7-2 with TRBJ1-1, with D unclear. With 1 base removed from V and 11 bases from J, the gap between germline ends came to 14 bases. Germline V gives CDR1 SGHTA, CDR2 FQGNSA. The CDR3 is 13 residues long. The CDR3, as DNA: TGTGCCAGCAGCTTAGAGGTTCAGTCCCGGGCTTTCTTT. It codes for CASSLEVQSRAFF.